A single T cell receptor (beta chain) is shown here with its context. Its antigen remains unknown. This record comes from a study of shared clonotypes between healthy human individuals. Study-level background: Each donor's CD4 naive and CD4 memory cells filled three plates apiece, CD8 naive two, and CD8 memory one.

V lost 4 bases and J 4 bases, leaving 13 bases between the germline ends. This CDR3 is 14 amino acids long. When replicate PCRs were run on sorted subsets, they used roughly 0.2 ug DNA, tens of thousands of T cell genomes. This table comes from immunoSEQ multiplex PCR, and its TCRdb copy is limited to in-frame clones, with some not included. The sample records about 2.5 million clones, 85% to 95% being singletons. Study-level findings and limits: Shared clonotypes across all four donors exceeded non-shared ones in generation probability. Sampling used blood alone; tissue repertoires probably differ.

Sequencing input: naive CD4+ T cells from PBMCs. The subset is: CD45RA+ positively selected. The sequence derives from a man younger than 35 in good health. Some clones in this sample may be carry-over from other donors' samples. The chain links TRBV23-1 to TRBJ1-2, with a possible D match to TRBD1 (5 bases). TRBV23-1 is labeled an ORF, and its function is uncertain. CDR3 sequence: CASSPGGGAYGYTF. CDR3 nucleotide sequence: TGCGCCAGCAGTCCCGGAGGAGGGGCCTATGGCTACACCTTC.